The clone carrying this TCR beta chain was detected only a few times. Its target is unknown. 5'RACE template switching generated TCR cDNA, adding a universal primer site and UMIs. One entry per CDR3 protein, called by TCRdb with MiXCR from the 5' RACE reads. The sample holds roughly 400,000 distinct CDR3 sequences, about 17% seen once. The data were obtained in a study of T cells after yellow fever vaccination. Across the whole study: Preparing low-cell-number fractions relied on SMART-Seq v4 Ultra Low Input. Study-wide results and limits: Most primary-vaccination clones recurred post-booster (roughly 97% CD4, 85% to 90% CD8).

Germline loops: CDR1 LNHNV, CDR2 YYDKDF (reference sequence). The CDR3 covers 14 residues. The V end was cut by 6 bases, the J end by 4 bases, with 12 bases between. Sequenced here: PBMCs, sampled before the yellow fever booster vaccination. The chain carries TRBV15 and TRBJ2-2; D is ambiguous. The clonotype comes from a man aged 18-30 years who received the YFV17D yellow fever vaccine. CDR3 in DNA: TGTGCCACCAGTCAGAGGTGGGGCACCGGGGAGCTGTTTTTT. It translates to CATSQRWGTGELFF.